The rows below give T cell receptor beta chains drawn from one sample of a study of OX40 agonist ivuxolimab in advanced cancers. This table comes from immunoSEQ multiplex PCR, and its TCRdb copy is limited to in-frame clones, with some not included. The sample shows 35,000 to 45,000 clones, 80% to 90% of them seen only once. Sequenced here: CD4+ or CD8+ T cells sorted from blood, sampled in a trial of the OX40 agonist ivuxolimab. The origin of the receptors is an adult with an advanced solid tumor such as melanoma, head and neck, liver or kidney cancer. Each CDR3 is given with its conserved first and last residue. A D gene is named only where the DNA matches it firmly. Not all rows give a size; the values are once, few, many and, for expanded clones, a class.

V gene,J gene,clone size,D gene,CDR3 DNA,CDR3 protein
TRBV6-4,TRBJ2-1,-,TRBD2,TGTGCCAGCAGTGACACCGGGACTAGCGGATACAATGAGCAGTTCTTC,CASSDTGTSGYNEQFF
TRBV9,TRBJ2-5,once,-,TGTGCCAGCAGCGTGGGGGCGTCCCGAGGGGGGGAGACCCAGTACTTC,CASSVGASRGGETQYF
TRBV7-2,TRBJ2-5,-,-,TGTGCCAGCAGCTTAGTTACACTTCGGGAGACCCAGTACTTC,CASSLVTLRETQYF
TRBV6-5,TRBJ2-7,-,-,TGTGCCAGCAGACGTCCGGGAAACGAGCAGTACTTC,CASRRPGNEQYF
TRBV9,TRBJ2-7,few,TRBD2,TGTGCCAGCAGCCCAAAGGCTGGACTAGCGGGAGGACGCGAGCAGTACTTC,CASSPKAGLAGGREQYF
TRBV6-6,TRBJ2-7,once,-,TGTGCCAGCAGTTCCCTCCAGGTCTCCTACGAGCAGTACTTC,CASSSLQVSYEQYF
TRBV15,TRBJ1-4,-,-,TGTGCCACCAGCTTAAGCCCCCGAGGTGGTGAAAAACTGTTTTTT,CATSLSPRGGEKLFF
TRBV1,TRBJ1-2,-,-,TGCACCAGCAGCCAAAACTATGGCTACACCTTC,CTSSQNYGYTF
TRBV29-1,TRBJ2-7,-,TRBD2,TGCAGCGTTGGGTTGGGACTAGCGGGCGCCTACGAGCAGTACTTC,CSVGLGLAGAYEQYF
TRBV6-5,TRBJ2-7,-,-,TGTGCCAGCAGCCTTACAGGAAATTCCTTCTACGAGCAGTACTTC,CASSLTGNSFYEQYF
TRBV5-4,TRBJ2-4,-,TRBD2,TGTGCCAGCAGCTTGGCGGGCGGGAGGGCCCACATTCAGTACTTC,CASSLAGGRAHIQYF
TRBV5-4,TRBJ2-7,-,-,TGTGCCAGCAGCCGCCTCACAAATGAGCAGTACTTC,CASSRLTNEQYF
TRBV5-4,TRBJ2-3,-,-,TGTGCCAGCAGCTTCCAGGGCCCAGATACGCAGTATTTT,CASSFQGPDTQYF
TRBV7-2,TRBJ2-5,once,-,TGTGCCAGCAGATCGACAGGTTCCGGGACCCAGTACTTC,CASRSTGSGTQYF
TRBV30,TRBJ2-1,-,-,TGTGCCTGGAGGGACGACTTACGTCCCCTCAATGAGCAGTTCTTC,CAWRDDLRPLNEQFF
TRBV12-5,TRBJ1-5,-,-,TGTGCTAGTGGTTCGGGAGAATTCAATCAGCCCCAGCATTTT,CASGSGEFNQPQHF
TRBV28,TRBJ2-3,few,TRBD2,TGTGCCAGCAGTAGCGGGAGGACCTACACAGATACGCAGTATTTT,CASSSGRTYTDTQYF
TRBV11-3,TRBJ2-5,-,TRBD1,TGTGCCAGCAGCCTCAACAGGGGCCGTGAGACCCAGTACTTC,CASSLNRGRETQYF
TRBV28,TRBJ1-5,-,TRBD1,TGTGCCAGCAGTTTCGGGACAGGGGATTTTCAGCCCCAGCATTTT,CASSFGTGDFQPQHF
TRBV11-3,TRBJ1-1,-,-,TGTGCCAGCAGCTTAGAGGACACTGAAGCTTTCTTT,CASSLEDTEAFF
TRBV5-4,TRBJ2-1,-,TRBD2,TGTGCCAGCAGCCATCCCGGGACTAACTCCTACAATGAGCAGTTCTTC,CASSHPGTNSYNEQFF
TRBV7-6,TRBJ2-1,-,TRBD2,TGTGCCAGCAGCTTATCGAGCGGGGATTACAATGAGCAGTTCTTC,CASSLSSGDYNEQFF
TRBV7-3,TRBJ1-1,-,-,TGTGCCAGCAGCCTAGGGGGTGACACTGAAGCTTTCTTT,CASSLGGDTEAFF
TRBV7-9,TRBJ1-1,-,TRBD1,TGTGCCAGCAGCTTAGACAGGGGGCACACTGAAGCTTTCTTT,CASSLDRGHTEAFF
TRBV2,TRBJ1-2,-,TRBD1,TGTGCCAGCAGTGAAACGGGACAGTATGGCTACACCTTC,CASSETGQYGYTF
TRBV19,TRBJ2-5,-,-,TGTGCCAGTAGTCCACTAGCACGGACGGAGACCCAGTACTTC,CASSPLARTETQYF
TRBV15,TRBJ1-1,-,-,TGTGCCACCAGCAGAGATCTCGGTACTGAAGCTTTCTTT,CATSRDLGTEAFF
TRBV7-2,TRBJ2-7,-,TRBD2,TGTGCCAGCAGCTCCCGGACTAGCGGCCGGCGGGAGCAGTACTTC,CASSSRTSGRREQYF
TRBV28,TRBJ2-1,-,-,TGTGCCAGCAGTTTACTGAGGGTGATCTACAATGAGCAGTTCTTC,CASSLLRVIYNEQFF
TRBV11-3,TRBJ1-2,-,-,TGTGCCAGCAGCTTCGCTCTGAACTATGGCTACACCTTC,CASSFALNYGYTF
TRBV15,TRBJ1-2,-,-,TGTGCCACCAGCAGAGATTATGGGACATCGTATGGCTACACCTTC,CATSRDYGTSYGYTF
TRBV29-1,TRBJ2-5,-,TRBD1,TGCAGCGTAGGGACAGGGGATGCGACCCAGTACTTC,CSVGTGDATQYF
TRBV7-9,TRBJ1-4,-,-,TGTGCCAGCAGCCTTAAAAGTGCCAACATTGAAAAACTGTTTTTT,CASSLKSANIEKLFF
TRBV6-1,TRBJ2-5,medium-sized,-,TGTGCCAGCAGCCTGGGGCCGGCGGGGGCAGAGACCCAGTACTTC,CASSLGPAGAETQYF
TRBV10-3,TRBJ2-3,once,-,TGTGCCATCAGTGTTAGCCCAGATACGCAGTATTTT,CAISVSPDTQYF
TRBV6-5,TRBJ1-5,-,TRBD1,TGTGCCAGCAGTTATCGGACAGGTAGCAATCAGCCCCAGCATTTT,CASSYRTGSNQPQHF
TRBV7-2,TRBJ1-5,-,TRBD1,TGTGCCAGCAGCTTGGCCCGACAGGGCGGTCAGCCCCAGCATTTT,CASSLARQGGQPQHF
TRBV2,TRBJ1-2,few,-,TGTGCCAGCCCGACGGGGGCAGGAGGTGTCGACTATGGCTACACCTTC,CASPTGAGGVDYGYTF
TRBV6-1,TRBJ1-2,-,TRBD1,TGTGCCAGCAGTACGACGACAGGGAACTATGGCTACACCTTC,CASSTTTGNYGYTF
TRBV5-8,TRBJ1-2,-,-,TGTGCCAGCAGCTTGGCGGGGGTGGGAGGCTACACCTTC,CASSLAGVGGYTF
TRBV6-5,TRBJ1-6,-,-,TGTGCCAGCAGTATTAGGGGGGAAAGTAATTCACCCCTCCACTTT,CASSIRGESNSPLHF
TRBV2,TRBJ2-1,-,-,TGTGCCACCACAGCAGGTCCAATTTTGCAGTTCTTC,CATTAGPILQFF
TRBV19,TRBJ1-6,-,-,TGTGCCAGTAGTGTCCCGGACACGCCAAATTCACCCCTCCACTTT,CASSVPDTPNSPLHF
TRBV6-5,TRBJ1-2,-,TRBD1,TGTGCCAGCACCGCGGACAGGGACTATGGCTACACCTTC,CASTADRDYGYTF
TRBV5-6,TRBJ1-3,-,-,TGTGCCAGCAGCCCCCGGGCCGGAGGAAACACCATATATTTT,CASSPRAGGNTIYF
TRBV14,TRBJ2-3,-,TRBD2,TGTGCCAGCAGCCTAGCTAGGACTAGTACGAACACAGATACGCAGTATTTT,CASSLARTSTNTDTQYF
TRBV30,TRBJ2-3,-,TRBD1,TGTGCCTGGAGTCTCTGGACAGGGACGGAGACAGATACGCAGTATTTT,CAWSLWTGTETDTQYF
TRBV4-3,TRBJ2-7,-,-,TGCGCCAGCAGCCCTGTAGGGGTCCTGAGGTACGAGCAGTACTTC,CASSPVGVLRYEQYF
TRBV19,TRBJ2-3,-,TRBD1,TGTGCCAGTCCTCCTCGGGACAGGGCTAGCACAGATACGCAGTATTTT,CASPPRDRASTDTQYF
TRBV18,TRBJ1-2,-,-,TGTGCCAGCTCACCCTCCAGTGGGATGGGCTACACCTTC,CASSPSSGMGYTF
TRBV29-1,TRBJ1-1,-,TRBD1,TGCAGCGGAACCTCGGCAGGGGGCGCGTACACTGAAGCTTTCTTT,CSGTSAGGAYTEAFF
TRBV11-3,TRBJ2-5,-,-,TGTGCCAGCAGCTCAGGGATCCAAGAGACCCAGTACTTC,CASSSGIQETQYF
TRBV18,TRBJ2-2,-,-,TGTGCCAGCTCACCTTCAGAGTTATCCACCGGGGAGCTGTTTTTT,CASSPSELSTGELFF
TRBV10-3,TRBJ2-5,-,TRBD2,TGTGCCACCCTCGGACTGGCGGGAGTTGGAGAGACCCAGTACTTC,CATLGLAGVGETQYF